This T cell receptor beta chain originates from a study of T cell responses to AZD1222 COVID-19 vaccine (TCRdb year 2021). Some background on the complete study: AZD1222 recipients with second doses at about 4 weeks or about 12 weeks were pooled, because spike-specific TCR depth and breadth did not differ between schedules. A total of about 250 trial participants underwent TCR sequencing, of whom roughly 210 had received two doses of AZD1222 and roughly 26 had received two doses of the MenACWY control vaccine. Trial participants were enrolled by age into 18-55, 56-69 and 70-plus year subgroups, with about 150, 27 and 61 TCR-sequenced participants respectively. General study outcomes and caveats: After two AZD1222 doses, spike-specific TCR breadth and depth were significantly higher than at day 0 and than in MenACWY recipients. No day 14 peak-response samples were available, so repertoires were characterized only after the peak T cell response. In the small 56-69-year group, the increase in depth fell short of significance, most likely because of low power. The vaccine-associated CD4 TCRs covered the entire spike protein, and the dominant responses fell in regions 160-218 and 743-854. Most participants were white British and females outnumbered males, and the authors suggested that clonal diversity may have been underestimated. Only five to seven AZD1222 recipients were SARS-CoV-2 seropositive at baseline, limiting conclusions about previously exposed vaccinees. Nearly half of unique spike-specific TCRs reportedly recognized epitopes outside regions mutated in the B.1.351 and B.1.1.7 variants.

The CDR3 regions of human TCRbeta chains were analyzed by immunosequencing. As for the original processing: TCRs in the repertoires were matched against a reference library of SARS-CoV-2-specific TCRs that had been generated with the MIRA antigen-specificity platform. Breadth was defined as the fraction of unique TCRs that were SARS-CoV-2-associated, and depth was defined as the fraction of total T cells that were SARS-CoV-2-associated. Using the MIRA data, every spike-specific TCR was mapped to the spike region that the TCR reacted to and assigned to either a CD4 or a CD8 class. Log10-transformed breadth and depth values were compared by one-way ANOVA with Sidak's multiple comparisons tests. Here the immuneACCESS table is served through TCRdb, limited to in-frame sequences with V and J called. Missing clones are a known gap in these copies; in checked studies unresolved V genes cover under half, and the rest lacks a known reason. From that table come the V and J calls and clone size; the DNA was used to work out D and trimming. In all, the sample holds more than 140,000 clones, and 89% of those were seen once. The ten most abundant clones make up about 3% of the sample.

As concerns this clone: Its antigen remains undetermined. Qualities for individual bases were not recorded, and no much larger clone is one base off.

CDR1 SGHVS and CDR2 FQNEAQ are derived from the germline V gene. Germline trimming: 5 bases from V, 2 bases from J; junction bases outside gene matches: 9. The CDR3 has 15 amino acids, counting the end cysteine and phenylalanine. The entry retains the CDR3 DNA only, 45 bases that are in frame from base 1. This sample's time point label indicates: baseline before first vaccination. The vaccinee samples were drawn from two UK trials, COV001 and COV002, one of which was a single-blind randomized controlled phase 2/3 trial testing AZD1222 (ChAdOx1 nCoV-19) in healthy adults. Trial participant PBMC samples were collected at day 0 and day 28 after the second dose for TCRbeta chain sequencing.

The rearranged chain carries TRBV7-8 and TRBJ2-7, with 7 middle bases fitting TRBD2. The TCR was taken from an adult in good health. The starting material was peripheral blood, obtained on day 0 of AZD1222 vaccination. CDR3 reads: CASSRSSGLPYEQYF. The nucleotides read TGTGCCAGCAGCCGAAGTAGCGGGCTTCCCTACGAGCAGTACTTC.